This entry lists 26 T cell receptor beta chains sequenced from one sample in a study of control samples from healthy donors and cancer patients. The method was immunoSEQ multiplex PCR; TCRdb's version includes in-frame clones alone and lacks a portion of them. Here the sample spans about 120,000 clones, more than 85% being singletons. Specimen: blood. These receptors originate from a man aged 18-30 years in good health.

This clone came up a few times. The J gene is TRBJ1-1, the V gene TRBV3-1 (or the pseudogene TRBV3-2); the D is unclear. Between the trimmed V and J ends, which lost 4 bases and 10 bases, there was a span of 10 bases. CDR1 is LGHDT, CDR2 YNNKEL, per germline (reference sequence). This CDR3 is 11 amino acids long. The CDR3 reads CASSLGRAAFF. CDR3 coding DNA: TGTGCCAGCAGCCTAGGACGGGCAGCTTTCTTT.

The V and J genes are TRBV28 and TRBJ2-1, with 9 bases identical to TRBD1. CDR1 is MDHEN, CDR2 SYDVKM, per germline. Losses at the gene ends were 6 bases for V and 8 bases for J; bases not matched to a gene: 11. The CDR3 length is 15 residues. As DNA, the CDR3 is TGTGCCAGCAGACGATACACCGGGACAGGGTATGAGCAGTTCTTC. Its translation is CASRRYTGTGYEQFF.

The rearrangement uses TRBV20-1 and TRBJ2-6, with a possible D match to TRBD2 (6 bases). Germline CDR1 DFQATT, CDR2 SNEGSKA (reference sequence). There are 15 residues in the CDR3. The V and J ends lost 3 bases and 1 base respectively, with 10 bases between them. This chain's CDR3 is CSASPSGSGANVLTF. CDR3 DNA sequence: TGCAGTGCTAGTCCGAGCGGGTCTGGGGCCAACGTCCTGACTTTC.

This clone was found a few times. The V call is TRBV27, the J call TRBJ2-7; 8 bases align to TRBD2. The germline V gene has CDR1 MNHEY and CDR2 SMNVEV (reference sequence). V was pared by 3 bases and J by 0 bases, with 1 base of the junction left unmatched. The length of the CDR3 is 14 residues. The CDR3 is CASSLRGDSYEQYF. CDR3 DNA sequence: TGTGCCAGCAGTTTGCGGGGGGACTCCTACGAGCAGTACTTC.

The rearrangement links TRBV5-1 to TRBJ2-3; TRBD2 aligns across 7 bases. J was trimmed by 4 bases and V by 0 bases; bases with no gene match: 11. Germline V CDR1 and CDR2: SGHRS, YFSETQ. The CDR3 is 17 residues long. The CDR3 sequence: CASSLAGWGRASDTQYF. As DNA, the CDR3 is TGCGCCAGCAGCTTGGCCGGTTGGGGGAGGGCATCAGATACGCAGTATTTT.

CDR3 protein: CASSSIWGRFYNEQFF. The CDR3, as DNA: TGTGCCAGCAGTTCCATCTGGGGGCGGTTTTACAATGAGCAGTTCTTC. The V and J genes are TRBV7-9 and TRBJ2-1, with a tentative D call TRBD1 (6 bases). CDR3 length equals 16 residues. Trimming took off 6 bases at V and 4 bases at J, with 19 bases between the two ends. Germline CDR1 reads SEHNR; CDR2 reads FQNEAQ (reference sequence).

The sample holds a few counts of this clone. The sample contains more than one DNA sequence encoding this CDR3. This sequence joins TRBV4-1 and TRBJ1-5, with D perhaps matching TRBD1 (6 bases). Germline lookup yields CDR1 MGHRA and CDR2 YSYEKL. This CDR3 is 15 amino acids long. V was pared by 0 bases and J by 3 bases, with 9 bases between. Here the CDR3 reads CASSQDGQFNQPQHF. DNA for the CDR3: TGCGCCAGCAGCCAAGACGGACAGTTCAATCAGCCCCAGCATTTT.

This rearrangement joins TRBV27 to TRBJ1-4; maybe TRBD1 (5 bases). In germline, CDR1 is MNHEY, CDR2 SMNVEV (reference sequence). V gave up 6 bases and J gave up 8 bases, with 22 bases separating them. This CDR3 comprises 16 residues. The CDR3 DNA is TGTGCCAGCAGACCCTTGACAGTCGGTTTGGAGGAAAAACTGTTTTTT. This codes for CASRPLTVGLEEKLFF. The full variable domain, in which reference TRBV27 and TRBJ1-4 provide the parts outside the CDR3, is EAQVTQNPRYLITVTGKKLTVTCSQNMNHEYMSWYRQDPGLGLRQIYYSMNVEVTDKGDVPEGYKVSRKEKRNFPLILESPSPNQTSLYFCASRPLTVGLEEKLFFGSGTQLSVL.

This chain links TRBV9 with TRBJ2-2; the D gene could be TRBD1 or TRBD2 (5 bases each). Trimming took off 4 bases at V and 6 bases at J, with 10 bases between the two ends. The germline V gene encodes CDR1 SGDLS and CDR2 YYNGEE. This CDR3 is 13 amino acids long. In DNA form, the CDR3 reads TGTGCCAGCAGCCTCAGGGACGCCGGGGAGCTGTTTTTT. This sequence encodes CASSLRDAGELFF.

This clone appeared a single time. The chain joins TRBV27 to TRBJ2-1; 10 nucleotides agree with TRBD1. CDR3 size: 13 residues. Per the germline V gene, CDR1 is MNHEY and CDR2 is SMNVEV (reference sequence). Trimming at V came to 7 bases and at J to 10 bases, leaving 7 bases not matched to a gene. The CDR3 sequence: CASKTGGRGEQFF. The CDR3 region has the DNA TGTGCCAGCAAGACAGGGGGCCGAGGCGAGCAGTTCTTC.

Comment on this clone: The junction shows a germline mismatch at one end, possibly a read error. The V call is TRBV7-7, the J call TRBJ1-2; perhaps TRBD1 as D (5 bases). This CDR3 contains 16 residues. CDR1 and CDR2 (germline): SSHAT, FNYEAQ (reference sequence). The CDR3 region is CASSRKGRRPKYGYTF. As DNA, the CDR3 is TGTGCTAGCAGTCGTAAGGGGCGGAGGCCCAAATATGGCTACACCTTC.

The V and J genes are TRBV27 and TRBJ2-7; D perhaps matches TRBD2 (5 bases). V gave up 2 bases and J gave up 4 bases, with 15 bases separating them. There are 15 residues in the CDR3. CDR1 is MNHEY, CDR2 SMNVEV, per germline (reference sequence). The CDR3 nucleotides are TGTGCCAGCAGTTTAGAAAACGGGGTACGGTACGAGCAGTACTTC. Encoded protein: CASSLENGVRYEQYF.

V is TRBV7-9 and J is TRBJ2-3; 10 positions match TRBD2. This CDR3 is built from 15 residues. In germline, CDR1 is SEHNR, CDR2 FQNEAQ (reference sequence). The V and J ends lost 3 bases and 2 bases, in that order; junction bases with no gene match: 2. CDR3 sequence reads: CASSFGLADTDTQYF. In DNA form, the CDR3 reads TGTGCCAGCAGCTTTGGACTAGCGGACACAGATACGCAGTATTTT.

This chain joins TRBV5-1 and TRBJ2-5, with D possibly being TRBD2 (5 bases). Trimming took off 0 bases at V and 5 bases at J, with 11 bases between the two ends. The length of the CDR3 is 14 residues. Germline V gene sequence: CDR1 SGHRS, CDR2 YFSETQ. DNA of the CDR3: TGCGCCAGCAGCTTGGGAGGGATCGGGGAGACCCAGTACTTC. Protein: CASSLGGIGETQYF.

This chain links TRBV30 with TRBJ2-1, with a tentative D call TRBD2 (5 bases). The CDR3 spans 15 residues. Germline-derived CDR1 and CDR2 are GTSNPN and SVGIG (reference sequence). V lost 2 bases and J lost 10, with 21 bases in between. The CDR3 protein is CAWSPFLYDRGEQFF. CDR3 DNA: TGTGCCTGGAGTCCGTTCTTGTACGATCGGGGAGAGCAGTTCTTC.

The rearrangement uses TRBV7-6 and TRBJ2-1, with TRBD1 matching 9 bases. Per the germline V gene, CDR1 is SGHVS and CDR2 is FNYEAQ. The CDR3 runs 16 residues. After removal of 5 bases from V and 4 bases from J, the junction contained 9 bases not matched to a gene. CDR3 residues: CASSLTPGQGYNEQFF. The CDR3 nucleotides are TGTGCCAGCAGCCTCACACCGGGACAGGGTTACAATGAGCAGTTCTTC.

This chain joins TRBV9 and TRBJ2-2, with D possibly TRBD1 on 6 matching bases. This CDR3 spans 14 amino acids. From germline, CDR1 is SGDLS and CDR2 YYNGEE. V was trimmed by 4 bases and J by 4 bases, leaving 11 bases between them. CDR3 DNA sequence: TGTGCCAGCAGCACCTCCAGGGGCACCGGGGAGCTGTTTTTT. Translated: CASSTSRGTGELFF.

Only one count was recorded for this clone. The chain uses TRBV7-3 and TRBJ2-3; 13 bases match TRBD2. This CDR3 region has 17 residues. With 5 bases clipped from V and 5 bases from J, the junction kept 10 bases outside the gene matches. Germline CDR1 is SGHTA and CDR2 is FQGTGA. CDR3 amino acids: CASSKLAGGNGVDTQYF. Here the CDR3 DNA reads TGTGCCAGCAGCAAACTAGCGGGAGGGAATGGTGTAGATACGCAGTATTTT.

V is TRBV6-5 and J is TRBJ2-1; 11 bases fit TRBD2. V lost 9 bases to trimming and J lost 9 bases; unmatched junction nucleotides: 7. CDR3 length: 13 residues. Germline V gene lookup returns CDR1 MNHEY and CDR2 SVGAGI. The CDR3 DNA reads as TGTGCCAGAACTAGCGGGGGCTTGGGTGAGCAGTTCTTC. Its protein product is CARTSGGLGEQFF.

This clone was observed once. The chain employs TRBV27 and TRBJ2-5; D is ambiguous. Germline CDR1 is MNHEY and CDR2 is SMNVEV (reference sequence). CDR3 size: 14 residues. The V end lost 0 bases, the J end lost 3 bases, and 8 bases lay between the germline ends. The chain's CDR3 is CASSLSVAEETQYF. CDR3 sequence (DNA): TGTGCCAGCAGTTTATCGGTGGCAGAAGAGACCCAGTACTTC.

In its sample, this clone was seen a few times. The chain recombines TRBV13 with TRBJ1-5; D may be TRBD1 (5 bases). This CDR3 has 16 residues. The V gene's germline CDR1 is PRHDT and CDR2 FYEKMQ (reference sequence). V gave up 3 bases and J gave up 0 bases, with 12 bases separating them. The CDR3 coding sequence is TGTGCCAGCAGCTTGGGGGGAGGACGTAGCAATCAGCCCCAGCATTTT. Its translation: CASSLGGGRSNQPQHF.

The chain employs TRBV30 and TRBJ2-6; unclear D gene. The CDR3 covers 15 residues. With 0 bases removed from V and 4 bases from J, the gap between germline ends came to 10 bases. The germline V gene has CDR1 GTSNPN and CDR2 SVGIG (reference sequence). Here the CDR3 reads CAWSVRSAGANVLTF. DNA for the CDR3: TGTGCCTGGAGTGTACGGAGCGCAGGGGCCAACGTCCTGACTTTC. Supplemented by reference TRBV30 and TRBJ2-6, the full variable domain reads SQTIHQWPATLVQPVGSPLSLECTVEGTSNPNLYWYRQAAGRGLQLLFYSVGIGQISSEVPQNLSASRPQDRQFILSSKKLLLSDSGFYLCAWSVRSAGANVLTFGAGSRLTVL.

The chain recombines TRBV6-2 or TRBV6-3 with TRBJ2-1; D gene ambiguous. This CDR3 is built from 11 residues. Germline CDR1 is MNHEY and CDR2 is SVGEGT. The V end lost 4 bases, the J end lost 7 bases, and 5 bases lay between the germline ends. CDR3 residues: CASSLQNEQFF. The CDR3 nucleotides are TGTGCCAGCAGTTTGCAGAATGAGCAGTTCTTC.

Worth noting for this clone: The identical CDR3 is also encoded by other nucleotide sequences in the sample. The chain links TRBV7-3 to TRBJ2-7; TRBD1 is a possible D gene (6 bases). The CDR3 totals 15 residues. The germline V gene has CDR1 SGHTA and CDR2 FQGTGA. The ends were cut back, 5 bases at V and 1 base at J, with 15 bases in the middle. Here the CDR3 reads CASSTQQGPSYEQYF. CDR3 in DNA: TGTGCCAGCAGCACCCAGCAGGGGCCGTCCTACGAGCAGTACTTC.

V usage is TRBV30 and J usage is TRBJ1-1; D possibly corresponds to TRBD1 (5 bases). V lost 0 bases and J lost 4, with 15 bases in between. The CDR3 has 15 residues. CDR1 is GTSNPN and CDR2 is SVGIG in the germline V gene (reference sequence). DNA for the CDR3: TGTGCCTGGAGTGTACACTTAGGGGCAGCCACTGAAGCTTTCTTT. Its translation: CAWSVHLGAATEAFF.

The chain combines TRBV27 with TRBJ2-3; D may be TRBD2 (6 bases). CDR1 and CDR2 from the germline V gene are MNHEY and SMNVEV (reference sequence). Trimming took 7 bases from V and 2 from J, leaving 13 bases between them. The CDR3 covers 14 residues. The CDR3 nucleotides are TGTGCCAGCACACGACTAGTAGCCACAGATACGCAGTATTTT. Amino acids: CASTRLVATDTQYF.